This TCR beta chain was captured in a study of blood T cells in healthy people across ages (dated by TCRdb to the mid-2010s). For the study in its entirety: Template switching captured roughly one uniquely barcoded TCR beta cDNA molecule per two T cells in model experiments. To track age-related changes in TCR beta repertoire diversity, the study relied on deep sequencing normalized with unique cDNA molecular identifiers. Four age groups were formed from the donors: young (average 16 years), middle-aged (just under 40), aged (about 62) and long-lived (about 80). For two donors (one aged 18 to 30 and one aged 80 or older), the study analyzed two additional independent replicas of 1 million unique cDNA reads from the same blood draw.

Study-level results and caveats: Observed TCR beta diversity per million T cells fell roughly linearly with age, and a significant reduction was already apparent by age roughly 40. Bulk unsorted PBMC profiling prevented conclusive comparison of naive and antigen-experienced compartments. Compared with the aged group, the long-lived group had more naive CD4+ T cells, fewer expanded clones and increased TCR diversity, a pattern suggesting age selection. Donor CMV infection status was unknown, potentially confounding age-related changes in expanded clonotypes. The percentage of naive T cells measured by flow cytometry correlated strongly with observed TCR beta diversity. Estimates of total diversity based on one million sequenced T cells were regarded as lower bounds and as underestimates.

Donors were 40 or so systemically healthy Caucasian individuals from Russia aged about 6 to 100 years. Each donor gave about 9.8 milliliters of peripheral blood, drawn into EDTA-treated Vacutainer tubes. Ficoll-Paque density-gradient centrifugation was used to isolate PBMCs, with at least 7 million per sample. Trizol reagent was used to extract total RNA from the PBMCs, yielding at least 5.5 micrograms per sample. Naive CD45RAhigh/CD27high T cell percentages were measured by flow cytometry on a PBMC aliquot from every donor. This clonotype was seen a few times. Which antigen it targets is not known. No quality values exist for individual bases; no much larger clone is one base distant. CDR1 and CDR2, per the germline V gene, are SQVTM and ANQGSEA. The CDR3 holds 15 amino acids from the cysteine to the phenylalanine. The kept DNA is CDR3 alone, 45 bases in frame from the first base. V sheds 4 bases and J sheds 0 bases, leaving 13 bases between their ends.

Libraries were built with 5' RACE. Reads for this sample came from an Illumina HiSeq 2500. The second PCR ran for about 6 to 12 cycles and used a J-beta primer mix along with a sample-barcoded 5' primer. Each TCR beta cDNA molecule received a unique molecular identifier from a template-switch 5' adaptor carrying 12 random nucleotides. At least 2.5 million CDR3-containing paired-end reads were obtained from each sample. The Mint cDNA synthesis kit, primed by a TRBC-specific oligonucleotide, was used to synthesize first-strand cDNA from all RNA. Following uracil-DNA glycosylase treatment, all cDNA underwent a first 18-cycle PCR with the universal primers M1SS and BC2_uni_R. In the authors' own workflow: Each sample was normalized by randomly selecting 1 million high-quality reads, each carrying a distinct molecular identifier. Instead of being binned into consensus sequences, reads that shared molecular identifiers were thrown out. MiTCR, run with a Q25 quality threshold and the strictest error-elimination algorithm, handled CDR3 identification, clonotype clustering and error correction. A nonparametric unseen species model using Euler transformation provided a lower-bound estimate of total TCR beta diversity. The public reads were reprocessed in TCRdb via fastp at Q25 and MiXCR, keeping in-frame beta chains. Each CDR3 protein appears once, grouped with its most common genes and DNA. TCRdb, not the original authors, processed these V and J calls. The sample table records over a million distinct CDR3 sequences; 20% to 25% of these occur just once. The ten largest clones add up to approximately 0.7% of the sample.

The sample was also linked to a second study, of T cells of mothers and their children. As noted in the second study: The donors were nine systemically healthy Caucasian individuals, made up of three mothers and their six children. cDNA synthesis used all of the extracted RNA, with 1.5 ug of RNA in each 15 ul reaction. In the second PCR, the M1S primer introduced both the sample barcodes and 2-4 random nucleotides. More than 9 million TCR beta CDR3 reads were obtained from each mother, and some 3 million reads were obtained from each child. Thymic selection similarly shapes TCR recombination output in related and unrelated pairs, with minor effect from inherited differences. Normalized repertoire overlap was always slightly but never significantly higher in related than unrelated mother-child pairs. No persistent microchimeric T cell clones were detected, at a sensitivity of 90 to 100 clones per million clonotypes. In the study, deep NGS was used to compare the TCR beta repertoires of mothers and children, and features distinguishing related mother-child pairs from unrelated individuals were sought. The mean age was 40 +/- 4 years for the mothers and approximately 11 +/- 4 years for the children. Libraries were sequenced on Illumina HiSeq 2000 with 100+100 nt paired-end reads after adapter ligation with NEBNext reagents. To prevent cross-contamination, the mother and child libraries were prepared a month apart and were sequenced in separate runs. Between roughly 500,000 and 2,100,000 distinct TCR beta clonotypes were identified per donor. Naive TCR beta clonotypes were estimated from low-frequency clonotypes matched to each donor's FACS-determined naive share, without sorting.

The sample consisted of blood. The sequence joins TRBV29-1 to TRBJ2-1; the D gene could be either TRBD1 or TRBD2, each agreeing at 5 bases. This receptor was identified in a girl aged 2-10 years in good health. In nucleotide form, the sequence is TGCAGCGTTGTTGGGAGTAGGGGCTCCTACAATGAGCAGTTCTTC. It translates as CSVVGSRGSYNEQFF.